Below, 26 T cell receptor beta chains from the same sample are listed, as sequenced in a study of molecular identifiers for immune sequencing clone quantification. TCRdb passed the PCR reads through MiXCR, listing each CDR3 protein once. The table records around 320,000 distinct CDR3 sequences, over 20% of them present only once. The sequencing sample was made of naive CD8+ T cells from blood, with Jurkat cell RNA spiked in. Subset meaning: FACS-sorted CD8+CD4-CCR7+CD45RA+ naive T cells. The receptor source for this set is a human donor in good health. Some libraries in this study had Jurkat cell RNA spiked in.

This clonotype was recorded at least ten times. This chain uses TRBV7-9 with TRBJ1-1, with D hard to call. V was trimmed by 2 bases and J by 3 bases, leaving 7 bases between them. Germline assignment: CDR1 SEHNR and CDR2 FQNEAQ (reference sequence). The CDR3 has 13 residues. The CDR3 is CASSLPLDTEAFF. CDR3 sequence (DNA): TGTGCCAGCAGCTTACCATTGGACACTGAAGCTTTCTTT.

This clonotype turned up a few times. The chain carries TRBV7-9 and TRBJ1-1; maybe TRBD1 (6 bases). The CDR3 has 12 amino acids. V was shortened by 11 bases and J by 1 base, with 11 bases between the two germline ends. Per the germline V gene, CDR1 is SEHNR and CDR2 is FQNEAQ (reference sequence). The CDR3 region is CAGGNRNTEAFF. The CDR3 DNA follows: TGTGCCGGGGGCAACAGGAACACTGAAGCTTTCTTT.

This clonotype showed up many times. J is TRBJ2-3 and V is TRBV7-9, with D tentatively TRBD1 (6 bases). The germline gives CDR1 SEHNR, CDR2 FQNEAQ (reference sequence). V was trimmed by 6 bases and J by 4 bases, leaving 23 bases between them. The CDR3 is 17 residues long. The CDR3 nucleotides read TGTGCCAGCAGTCCAACCCTGGTGGACAGAGACGCAGATACGCAGTATTTT. Encoded protein: CASSPTLVDRDADTQYF. The full variable domain, completed using reference TRBV7-9 and TRBJ2-3, is DTGVSQNPRHKITKRGQNVTFRCDPISEHNRLYWYRQTLGQGPEFLTYFQNEAQLEKSRLLSDRFSAERPKGSFSTLEIQRTEQGDSAMYLCASSPTLVDRDADTQYFGPGTRLTVL.

A word on this clonotype: An end of the junction differs from the germline gene, which may be a read error. The chain links TRBV30 to TRBJ1-1; D remains ambiguous. Germline loops: CDR1 GTSNPN, CDR2 SVGIG (reference sequence). The CDR3 is made up of 11 amino acids. DNA of the CDR3: TGTGTCTGGAGTCTAGTGCCTGAAGCTTTCTTT. Translating gives CVWSLVPEAFF. The variable domain in full, completed from reference TRBV30 and TRBJ1-1, reads SQTIHQWPATLVQPVGSPLSLECTVEGTSNPNLYWYRQAAGRGLQLLFYSVGIGQISSEVPQNLSASRPQDRQFILSSKKLLLSDSGFYLCVWSLVPEAFFGQGTRLTVV.

A note on this clonotype: A much bigger clone sits one base away, suggesting this may be a read error. Without the conserved terminal phenylalanine or tryptophan, this CDR3 likely stems from a read error. V is TRBV2 and J is TRBJ2-3; TRBD2 aligns across 11 bases. V was clipped by 5 bases and J by 2 bases; unmatched bases: 6. CDR1 SNHLY and CDR2 FYNNEI come from the germline V gene. The CDR3 spans 16 residues. Here the CDR3 reads CASSSVLAGDTDTQYS. The DNA for the CDR3 is TGTGCCAGCAGTTCTGTACTAGCGGGGGACACAGATACGCAGTATTCT.

This clonotype has a handful of counts. The V call is TRBV12-5, the J call TRBJ1-1; D remains unclear. Germline lookup yields CDR1 LGHNT and CDR2 FRNRAP. This CDR3 region has 16 residues. Deletions cut 0 bases from V and 1 base from J, with 12 bases between. Here the CDR3 reads CASGLVPEERNTEAFF. In nucleotides, the CDR3 is TGTGCTAGTGGTTTGGTACCTGAAGAGAGGAACACTGAAGCTTTCTTT.

The chain is built from TRBV13 and TRBJ2-7; D may be TRBD1 (6 bases). Trimming took 5 bases from V and 9 from J, leaving 17 bases between them. Germline V CDR1 and CDR2: PRHDT, FYEKMQ (reference sequence). The CDR3 has 13 amino acids. The CDR3 protein is CASSRGAEGGQYF. The CDR3 DNA follows: TGTGCCAGCAGCCGCGGCGCAGAAGGGGGGCAGTACTTC.

This clonotype was observed a few times. This chain uses TRBV28 with TRBJ1-2, with 7 bases matching TRBD1. With 6 bases clipped from V and 8 bases from J, the junction kept 6 bases outside the gene matches. The germline V gene has CDR1 MDHEN and CDR2 SYDVKM. CDR3 length: 12 amino acids. CDR3 amino acids: CASSPGGAGYTF. As DNA, the CDR3 is TGTGCCAGCAGCCCAGGGGGGGCCGGCTACACCTTC.

The DNA of the CDR3 is TGTGCCAGCGGACACCTGGAGATAGTCGAAAAACTGTTTTTT. Its protein is CASGHLEIVEKLFF. The V and J genes are TRBV3-1 and TRBJ1-4; D might be TRBD1 (5 bases). The V gene lost 8 bases and the J gene lost 8 bases, with 18 bases spanning the gap. This CDR3 is built from 14 residues. Germline lookup yields CDR1 LGHDT and CDR2 YNNKEL (reference sequence). Full variable domain (missing parts from reference TRBV3-1 and TRBJ1-4): DTAVSQTPKYLVTQMGNDKSIKCEQNLGHDTMYWYKQDSKKFLKIMFSYNNKELIINETVPNRFSPKSPDKAHLNLHINSLELGDSAVYFCASGHLEIVEKLFFGSGTQLSVL.

The rearrangement joins TRBV4-3 to TRBJ2-1, with 9 bases matching TRBD1. Germline V gives CDR1 LGHNA, CDR2 YSLEER. V lost 6 bases, J lost 3 bases, and 9 bases stayed unmatched. The length of the CDR3 is 16 residues. In DNA form, the CDR3 reads TGCGCCAGCAGGAGACCCGGGACAGGGTACTACAATGAGCAGTTCTTC. This encodes CASRRPGTGYYNEQFF.

This clonotype was counted ten times or more. The CDR3 region is CASSPTESTDTQYF. The CDR3 nucleotides are TGTGCCAGCAGCCCGACGGAGTCCACAGATACGCAGTATTTT. The chain employs TRBV5-6 and TRBJ2-3; no reliable D call. The CDR3 is 14 residues long. In germline, CDR1 is SGHDT, CDR2 YYEEEE. V was pared by 4 bases and J by 2 bases, with 11 bases between. Together with reference TRBV5-6 and TRBJ2-3, the CDR3 gives the full variable domain: DAGVTQSPTHLIKTRGQQVTLRCSPKSGHDTVSWYQQALGQGPQFIFQYYEEEERQRGNFPDRFSGHQFPNYSSELNVNALLLGDSALYLCASSPTESTDTQYFGPGTRLTVL.

The V and J genes are TRBV4-2 and TRBJ2-3; D possibly uses TRBD1 or TRBD2 (5 bases each). The CDR3 is 16 residues long. Germline values: CDR1 LGHNA, CDR2 YNFKEQ. The V gene lost 0 bases and the J gene lost 7 bases, with 17 bases spanning the gap. The DNA for the CDR3 is TGTGCCAGCAGCCAAGACAGGGAACTAGTCTTTAATACGCAGTATTTT. Protein sequence: CASSQDRELVFNTQYF.

This rearrangement joins TRBV27 to TRBJ2-2, with D possibly TRBD2 on 6 matching bases. With 3 bases removed from V and 4 bases from J, the gap between germline ends came to 9 bases. The germline gives CDR1 MNHEY, CDR2 SMNVEV (reference sequence). This CDR3 is built from 14 residues. This chain's CDR3 is CASSFQGGTGELFF. As DNA, the CDR3 is TGTGCCAGCAGTTTCCAGGGAGGCACCGGGGAGCTGTTTTTT.

This clonotype was observed a few times. This chain connects TRBV4-1 to TRBJ2-7; D possibly matches TRBD1 or TRBD2 (5 bases each). Trimming removed 3 bases at V and 4 bases at J, with 16 bases between. Germline V lookup: CDR1 MGHRA, CDR2 YSYEKL. The CDR3 sequence is 15 residues long. In DNA form, the CDR3 reads TGCGCCAGCAGCCATATCAGGGAGTTAAGGTACGAGCAGTACTTC. Translation gives CASSHIRELRYEQYF.

In its sample, this clonotype was seen many times. The chain has TRBV6-2 or TRBV6-3 and TRBJ2-2; maybe TRBD2 (6 bases). V lost 6 bases and J 3 bases, leaving 14 bases between the germline ends. Per germline, CDR1 MNHEY and CDR2 SVGEGT. The CDR3 length is 15 residues. The CDR3 DNA is TGTGCCAGCAGCTTGGGGGGAGTTGACACCGGGGAGCTGTTTTTT. Translation gives CASSLGGVDTGELFF.

This chain uses TRBV20-1 with TRBJ2-7; D is possibly TRBD1 or TRBD2 (5 bases each). V shed 3 bases and J shed 3 bases, with 9 bases lying between them. Germline V gene data show CDR1 as DFQATT and CDR2 as SNEGSKA (reference sequence). The CDR3 has 12 residues. CDR3 loop: CSASEGLYEQYF. The CDR3 nucleotides are TGCAGTGCTAGCGAGGGGCTCTACGAGCAGTACTTC.

This clonotype has at least ten counts. The rearrangement links TRBV7-8 to TRBJ2-5; D may match TRBD1 or TRBD2 (5 bases each). The V end was cut by 0 bases, the J end by 4 bases, with 9 bases between. The CDR3 has 14 amino acids. Germline values: CDR1 SGHVS, CDR2 FQNEAQ. This chain's CDR3 is CASSLAYGAETQYF. The CDR3 nucleotides read TGTGCCAGCAGCTTAGCTTACGGGGCAGAGACCCAGTACTTC.

This clonotype showed up many times. The rearrangement joins TRBV7-2 to TRBJ1-2; weak D call: TRBD1 (6 bases). The germline V and J ends were trimmed by 3 bases and 4 bases, with 15 bases remaining between them. The CDR3 covers 15 residues. Germline CDR1 is SGHTA and CDR2 is FQGNSA. CDR3 DNA sequence: TGTGCCAGCAGCTTCCTACAGGGAAGGCCCTATGGCTACACCTTC. It codes for CASSFLQGRPYGYTF.

This clonotype was picked up many times. It is unclear where the CDR3 begins or ends on the DNA, so no DNA is shown, and the CDR3 is as TCRdb lists it. V usage is TRBV5-5 and J usage is TRBJ1-1; the table assigns TRBD1, which was not confirmed against the DNA. CDR1 and CDR2 from the germline V gene are SGHKS and YYEKEE (reference sequence). Ends included, the CDR3 has 14 residues. The CDR3 spells CASSFGAGDTEAFF.

This clonotype has only a few counts. The chain couples TRBV27 to TRBJ2-3; D unresolved. Trimming cost V 5 bases and J 10 bases, with 7 bases left between them. The CDR3 runs to 10 residues. The germline CDR1 and CDR2 sequences are MNHEY and SMNVEV (reference sequence). The CDR3 reads CASSQMPQYF. CDR3 coding DNA: TGTGCCAGCAGTCAAATGCCGCAGTATTTT.

The sample holds a few counts of this clonotype. The chain combines TRBV20-1 with TRBJ2-1; D gene unclear. The CDR3 covers 10 residues. Germline V lookup: CDR1 DFQATT, CDR2 SNEGSKA (reference sequence). V dropped 4 bases and J dropped 3 bases, with 1 base sitting between them. The DNA of the CDR3 is TGCAGTGCTATCTACAATGAGCAGTTCTTC. Translated: CSAIYNEQFF.

The rearrangement joins TRBV30 to TRBJ1-1; 11 nucleotides agree with TRBD1. Germline loops: CDR1 GTSNPN, CDR2 SVGIG (reference sequence). The CDR3 contains 13 residues. The ends lost 4 bases at V and 7 bases at J; junction bases unmatched: 5. In nucleotides, the CDR3 is TGTGCCTGGATGCTGGACAGGGGGCTTGAAGCTTTCTTT. Protein: CAWMLDRGLEAFF.

In this sample, this clonotype turned up a few times. The chain employs TRBV7-9 and TRBJ2-1; D may be TRBD1 or TRBD2 (5 bases each). CDR1 SEHNR and CDR2 FQNEAQ come from the germline V gene (reference sequence). V was trimmed by 10 bases and J by 4 bases, leaving 20 bases between them. This CDR3 contains 15 residues. The CDR3 region is CATGSTWDPYNEQFF. In DNA form, the CDR3 reads TGTGCCACCGGTTCTACGTGGGACCCTTACAATGAGCAGTTCTTC.

This chain uses TRBV21-1 with TRBJ1-5; TRBD1, the table's D call, was not compared with the DNA. TRBV21-1 is noted as a pseudogene. This CDR3 has 18 residues. CDR3 coding DNA: TGTGCCAGCAGCAAAGACGGGGCAGGGAGTAATAGCAATCAGCCCCAGCATTTT. Amino acid sequence: CASSKDGAGSNSNQPQHF.

About this clonotype: An end of the junction does not agree with germline; a read error may underlie this. The genes are TRBV2 and TRBJ1-1; tentatively, D is TRBD1 (5 bases). The CDR3 spans 18 residues. The germline V gene encodes CDR1 SNHLY and CDR2 FYNNEI. In nucleotides, the CDR3 is TGTGCCAGCAGTGTTAGGCAGGGAACTGTTTGGATGAACACTGAAGCTCTCTTT. It encodes CASSVRQGTVWMNTEALF.

In its sample, this clonotype was seen a few times. The chain recombines TRBV28 with TRBJ1-1; 9 bases are shared with TRBD1. The CDR3 is 14 amino acids. Trimming cost V 6 bases and J 2 bases; bases outside gene matches: 4. Germline CDR1 reads MDHEN; CDR2 reads SYDVKM. In DNA form, the CDR3 reads TGTGCCAGCAGGTACAGGGGGCTAAACACTGAAGCTTTCTTT. Translation gives CASRYRGLNTEAFF.